The clone carrying this T cell receptor (beta chain) appeared once. This specimen comes from a study of OX40 agonist ivuxolimab in advanced cancers. CDR3 size: 14 residues. V gave up 3 bases and J gave up 2 bases; unmatched junction bases: 2. CDR1 SGHRS and CDR2 YFSETQ come from the germline V gene. The assay was immunoSEQ multiplex PCR, and TCRdb's table has in-frame clones only and misses some. The sample shows about 100,000 clones, 75% to 90% of them seen only once. The rearrangement uses TRBV5-1 and TRBJ2-5; 9 bases are shared with TRBD2. The receptor was isolated from an adult with an advanced solid tumor such as melanoma, head and neck, liver or kidney cancer. The input for sequencing was CD4+ or CD8+ T cells sorted from blood, taken in a trial of the OX40 agonist ivuxolimab. For the CDR3, the DNA is TGCGCCAGCAGCTGGGCGGGAGGGCAAGAGACCCAGTACTTC. Amino acids: CASSWAGGQETQYF.